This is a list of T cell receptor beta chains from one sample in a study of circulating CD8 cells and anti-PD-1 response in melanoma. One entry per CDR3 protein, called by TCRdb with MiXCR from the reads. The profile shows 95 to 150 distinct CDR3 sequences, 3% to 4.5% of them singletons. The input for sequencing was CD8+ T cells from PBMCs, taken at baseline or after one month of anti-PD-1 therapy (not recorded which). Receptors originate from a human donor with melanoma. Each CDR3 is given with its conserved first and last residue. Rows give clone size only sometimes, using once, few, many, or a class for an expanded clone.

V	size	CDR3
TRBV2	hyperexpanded	CASGRDTLTNEQYF
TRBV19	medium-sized	CASSMGGGSREEQYF
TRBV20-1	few	CRARGGPTDPQYF
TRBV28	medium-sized	CASSFEGGYNEQFF
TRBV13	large	CASSLGMVSVGTDTQYF
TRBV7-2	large	CASSSSPQNTEAFF
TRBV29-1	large	CSVEGNNYGYTF
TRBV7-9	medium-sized	CASSFFGQGEEKLFF
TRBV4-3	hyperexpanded	CASSQLAGTGSSGANVLTF
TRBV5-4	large	CASSLHGVYGYTF
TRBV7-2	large	CASSSIVMGNTEAFF
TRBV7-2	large	CASSFAGSYEQYF
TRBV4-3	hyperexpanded	CASSQEAGEKLFF
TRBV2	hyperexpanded	CASSVGGGNEQFF
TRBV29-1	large	CSAQRGYEQYF
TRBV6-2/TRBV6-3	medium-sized	CASSDRAGGAKNIQYF
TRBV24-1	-	CATSDPRGQPQHF
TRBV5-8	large	CASSKGQALAKNIQYF
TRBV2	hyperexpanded	CATEEGGNTGELFF
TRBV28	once	CASSTRTSGLYNEQFF
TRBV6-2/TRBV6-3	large	CASSDRAGVAKNIQYF
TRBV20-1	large	CSASQGLDEQYF
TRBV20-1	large	CSARGGPTDTQYF
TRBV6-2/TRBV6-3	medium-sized	CASSYEDGYYNEQFF
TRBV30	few	CAWSVTGELFF
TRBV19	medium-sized	CASSTTLAARNIQYF
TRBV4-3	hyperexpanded	CASSQPRGLTTEAFF
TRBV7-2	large	CASSLGGRGDEQFF
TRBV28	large	CASSSTYSYTEQYF
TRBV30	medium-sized	CAWSTGYGQKYEQYF
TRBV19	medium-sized	CASSSSGSSCNEQFF
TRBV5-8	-	CASSLATARYNEQFF
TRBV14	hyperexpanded	CASSPGAANTDTQYF
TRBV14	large	CASSEGAEYTDTQYF
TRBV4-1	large	CASSQGSQDAYEQYF
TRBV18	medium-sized	CASSRDRGGETQYF
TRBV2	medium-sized	CASIRRPSLSDEQFF
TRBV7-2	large	CASSSNRDRGPISNTGELFF
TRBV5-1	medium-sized	CASMNRDPIGGPQYF
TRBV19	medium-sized	CASSAGGGAYNEQFF
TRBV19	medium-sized	CASSSSGSSYNEQFF
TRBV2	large	CASSQSEGFNEQFF
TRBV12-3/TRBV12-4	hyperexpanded	CASSTFRAIQNTGELFF
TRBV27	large	CASSHRDSTNYGYTF
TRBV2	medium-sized	CASSEVAGALYEQYF
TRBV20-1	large	CSASEGEQYF
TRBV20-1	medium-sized	CSASPGLADTDTQYF
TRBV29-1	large	CSVLRNSPYEQYF